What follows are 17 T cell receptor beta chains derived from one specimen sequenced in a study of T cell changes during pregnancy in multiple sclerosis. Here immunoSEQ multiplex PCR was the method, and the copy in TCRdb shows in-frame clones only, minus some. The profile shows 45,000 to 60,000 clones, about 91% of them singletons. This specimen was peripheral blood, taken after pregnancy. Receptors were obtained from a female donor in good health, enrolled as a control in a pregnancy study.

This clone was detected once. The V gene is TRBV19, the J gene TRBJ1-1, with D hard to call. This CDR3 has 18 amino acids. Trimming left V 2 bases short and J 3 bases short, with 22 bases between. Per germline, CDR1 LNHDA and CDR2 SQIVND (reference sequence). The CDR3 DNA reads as TGTGCCAGTAGTATACGTGTGTTGGACGGGGAGCGGGACACTGAAGCTTTCTTT. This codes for CASSIRVLDGERDTEAFF.

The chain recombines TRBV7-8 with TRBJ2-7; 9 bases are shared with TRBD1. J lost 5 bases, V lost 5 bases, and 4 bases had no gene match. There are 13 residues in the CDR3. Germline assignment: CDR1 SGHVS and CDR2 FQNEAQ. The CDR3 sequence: CASSPRTGDEQYF. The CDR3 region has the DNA TGTGCCAGCAGCCCCCGGACAGGGGACGAGCAGTACTTC.

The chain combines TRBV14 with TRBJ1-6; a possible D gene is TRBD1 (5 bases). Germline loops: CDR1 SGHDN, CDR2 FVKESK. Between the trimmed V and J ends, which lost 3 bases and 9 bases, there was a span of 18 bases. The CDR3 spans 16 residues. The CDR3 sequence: CASSQAGRGFASPLHF. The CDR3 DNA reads TGTGCCAGCAGCCAGGCCGGGCGGGGGTTCGCTTCACCCCTCCACTTT.

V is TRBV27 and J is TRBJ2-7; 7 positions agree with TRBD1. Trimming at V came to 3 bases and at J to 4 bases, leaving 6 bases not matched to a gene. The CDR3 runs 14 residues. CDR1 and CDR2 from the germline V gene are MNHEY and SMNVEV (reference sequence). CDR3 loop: CASSFIDREYEQYF. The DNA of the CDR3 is TGTGCCAGCAGTTTTATAGACAGGGAGTACGAGCAGTACTTC.

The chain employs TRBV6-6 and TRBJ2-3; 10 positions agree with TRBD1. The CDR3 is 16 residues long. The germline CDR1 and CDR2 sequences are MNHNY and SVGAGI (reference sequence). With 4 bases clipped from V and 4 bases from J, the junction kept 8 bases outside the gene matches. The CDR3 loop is CASSFPGQGRSDTQYF. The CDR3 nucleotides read TGTGCCAGCAGTTTTCCGGGACAGGGGAGATCAGATACGCAGTATTTT.

DNA of the CDR3: TGCGCCAGCAGCCAAGAATTGGGACAGACCCCCTACGAGCAGTACTTC. Protein sequence: CASSQELGQTPYEQYF. V gene TRBV4-3 combines with J gene TRBJ2-7; 7 bases are a match to TRBD1. V was pared by 0 bases and J by 2 bases, with 7 bases of the junction left unmatched. The CDR3 consists of 16 residues. Germline V gives CDR1 LGHNA, CDR2 YSLEER.

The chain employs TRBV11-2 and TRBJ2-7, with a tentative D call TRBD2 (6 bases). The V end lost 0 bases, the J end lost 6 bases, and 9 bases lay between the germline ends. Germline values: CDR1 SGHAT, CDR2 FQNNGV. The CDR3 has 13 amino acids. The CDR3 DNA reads TGTGCCAGCAGCTTAGAGCGGGATCTCGAGCAGTACTTC. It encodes CASSLERDLEQYF.

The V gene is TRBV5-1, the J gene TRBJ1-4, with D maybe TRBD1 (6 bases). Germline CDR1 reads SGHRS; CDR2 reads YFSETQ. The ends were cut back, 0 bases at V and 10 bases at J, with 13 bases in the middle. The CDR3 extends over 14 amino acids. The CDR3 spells CASSLDQRGGKLFF. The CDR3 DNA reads TGCGCCAGCAGCTTGGACCAAAGGGGGGGAAAACTGTTTTTT.

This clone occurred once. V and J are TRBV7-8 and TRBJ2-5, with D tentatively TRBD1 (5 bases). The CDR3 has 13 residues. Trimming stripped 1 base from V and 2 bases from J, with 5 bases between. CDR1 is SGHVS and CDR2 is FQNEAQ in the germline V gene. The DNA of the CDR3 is TGTGCCAGCAGCTTAGGACAGCAAGAGACCCAGTACTTC. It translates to CASSLGQQETQYF.

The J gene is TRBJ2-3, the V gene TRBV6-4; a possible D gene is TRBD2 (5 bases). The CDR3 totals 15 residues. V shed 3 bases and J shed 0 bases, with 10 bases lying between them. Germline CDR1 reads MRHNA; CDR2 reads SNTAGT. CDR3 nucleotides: TGTGCCAGCAGTGAGGGCGGGCTTAGCACAGATACGCAGTATTTT. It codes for CASSEGGLSTDTQYF.

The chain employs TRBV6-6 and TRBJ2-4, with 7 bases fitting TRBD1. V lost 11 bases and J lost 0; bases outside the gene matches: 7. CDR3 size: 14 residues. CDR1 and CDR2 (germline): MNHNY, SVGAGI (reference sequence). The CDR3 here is CASTGDLAKNIQYF. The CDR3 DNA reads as TGTGCCTCAACAGGGGATCTAGCCAAAAACATTCAGTACTTC.

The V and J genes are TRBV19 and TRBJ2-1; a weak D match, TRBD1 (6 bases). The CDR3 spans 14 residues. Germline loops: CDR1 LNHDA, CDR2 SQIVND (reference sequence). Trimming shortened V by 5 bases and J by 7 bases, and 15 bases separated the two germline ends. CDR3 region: CASSPRRGGNEQFF. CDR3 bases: TGTGCCAGTAGTCCCCGACGAGGGGGAAATGAGCAGTTCTTC.

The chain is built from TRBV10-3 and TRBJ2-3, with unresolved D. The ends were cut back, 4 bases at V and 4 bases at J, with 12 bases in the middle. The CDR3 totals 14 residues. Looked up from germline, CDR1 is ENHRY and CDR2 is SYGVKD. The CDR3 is CAISAPEGADTQYF. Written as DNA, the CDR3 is TGTGCCATCAGTGCCCCCGAAGGAGCAGATACGCAGTATTTT.

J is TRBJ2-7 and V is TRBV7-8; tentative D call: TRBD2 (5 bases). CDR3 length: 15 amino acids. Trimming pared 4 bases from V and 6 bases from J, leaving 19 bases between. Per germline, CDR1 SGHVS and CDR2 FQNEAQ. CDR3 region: CASSSVNVGGGEQYF. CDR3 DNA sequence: TGTGCCAGCAGCTCCGTAAATGTAGGCGGAGGCGAGCAGTACTTC.

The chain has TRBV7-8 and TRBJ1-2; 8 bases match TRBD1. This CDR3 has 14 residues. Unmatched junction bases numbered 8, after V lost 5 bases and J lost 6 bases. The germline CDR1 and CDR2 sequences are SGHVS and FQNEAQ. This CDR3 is CASSLFDRGNGYTF. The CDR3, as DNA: TGTGCCAGCAGCCTGTTTGACAGGGGAAATGGCTACACCTTC.

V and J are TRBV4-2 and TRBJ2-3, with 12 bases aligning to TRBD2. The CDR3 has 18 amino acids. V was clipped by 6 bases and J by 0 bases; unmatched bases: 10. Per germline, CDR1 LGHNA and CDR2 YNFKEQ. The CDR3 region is CASSILGTSGLSTDTQYF. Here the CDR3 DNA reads TGTGCCAGCAGTATCTTAGGGACTAGCGGGCTGAGCACAGATACGCAGTATTTT.

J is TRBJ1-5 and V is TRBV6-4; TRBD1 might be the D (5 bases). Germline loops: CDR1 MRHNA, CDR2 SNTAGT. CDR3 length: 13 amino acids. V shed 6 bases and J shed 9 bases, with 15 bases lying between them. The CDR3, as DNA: TGTGCCAGCAGCCAGGCGCCTGGGGCGCCCCAGCATTTT. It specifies CASSQAPGAPQHF.